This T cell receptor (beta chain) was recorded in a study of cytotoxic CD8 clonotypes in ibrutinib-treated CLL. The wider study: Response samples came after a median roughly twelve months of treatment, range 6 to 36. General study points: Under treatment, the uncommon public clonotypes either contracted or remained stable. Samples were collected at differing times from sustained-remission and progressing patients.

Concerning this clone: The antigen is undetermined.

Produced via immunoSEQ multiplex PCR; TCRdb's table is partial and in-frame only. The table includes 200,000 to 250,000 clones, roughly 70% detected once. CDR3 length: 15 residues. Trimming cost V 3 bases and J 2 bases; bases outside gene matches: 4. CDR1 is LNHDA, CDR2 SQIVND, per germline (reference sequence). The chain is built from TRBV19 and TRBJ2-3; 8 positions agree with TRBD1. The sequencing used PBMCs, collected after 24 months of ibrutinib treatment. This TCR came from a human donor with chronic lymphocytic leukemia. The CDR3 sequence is CASSMGTGTTDTQYF. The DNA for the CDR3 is TGTGCCAGTAGTATGGGGACAGGAACCACAGATACGCAGTATTTT.